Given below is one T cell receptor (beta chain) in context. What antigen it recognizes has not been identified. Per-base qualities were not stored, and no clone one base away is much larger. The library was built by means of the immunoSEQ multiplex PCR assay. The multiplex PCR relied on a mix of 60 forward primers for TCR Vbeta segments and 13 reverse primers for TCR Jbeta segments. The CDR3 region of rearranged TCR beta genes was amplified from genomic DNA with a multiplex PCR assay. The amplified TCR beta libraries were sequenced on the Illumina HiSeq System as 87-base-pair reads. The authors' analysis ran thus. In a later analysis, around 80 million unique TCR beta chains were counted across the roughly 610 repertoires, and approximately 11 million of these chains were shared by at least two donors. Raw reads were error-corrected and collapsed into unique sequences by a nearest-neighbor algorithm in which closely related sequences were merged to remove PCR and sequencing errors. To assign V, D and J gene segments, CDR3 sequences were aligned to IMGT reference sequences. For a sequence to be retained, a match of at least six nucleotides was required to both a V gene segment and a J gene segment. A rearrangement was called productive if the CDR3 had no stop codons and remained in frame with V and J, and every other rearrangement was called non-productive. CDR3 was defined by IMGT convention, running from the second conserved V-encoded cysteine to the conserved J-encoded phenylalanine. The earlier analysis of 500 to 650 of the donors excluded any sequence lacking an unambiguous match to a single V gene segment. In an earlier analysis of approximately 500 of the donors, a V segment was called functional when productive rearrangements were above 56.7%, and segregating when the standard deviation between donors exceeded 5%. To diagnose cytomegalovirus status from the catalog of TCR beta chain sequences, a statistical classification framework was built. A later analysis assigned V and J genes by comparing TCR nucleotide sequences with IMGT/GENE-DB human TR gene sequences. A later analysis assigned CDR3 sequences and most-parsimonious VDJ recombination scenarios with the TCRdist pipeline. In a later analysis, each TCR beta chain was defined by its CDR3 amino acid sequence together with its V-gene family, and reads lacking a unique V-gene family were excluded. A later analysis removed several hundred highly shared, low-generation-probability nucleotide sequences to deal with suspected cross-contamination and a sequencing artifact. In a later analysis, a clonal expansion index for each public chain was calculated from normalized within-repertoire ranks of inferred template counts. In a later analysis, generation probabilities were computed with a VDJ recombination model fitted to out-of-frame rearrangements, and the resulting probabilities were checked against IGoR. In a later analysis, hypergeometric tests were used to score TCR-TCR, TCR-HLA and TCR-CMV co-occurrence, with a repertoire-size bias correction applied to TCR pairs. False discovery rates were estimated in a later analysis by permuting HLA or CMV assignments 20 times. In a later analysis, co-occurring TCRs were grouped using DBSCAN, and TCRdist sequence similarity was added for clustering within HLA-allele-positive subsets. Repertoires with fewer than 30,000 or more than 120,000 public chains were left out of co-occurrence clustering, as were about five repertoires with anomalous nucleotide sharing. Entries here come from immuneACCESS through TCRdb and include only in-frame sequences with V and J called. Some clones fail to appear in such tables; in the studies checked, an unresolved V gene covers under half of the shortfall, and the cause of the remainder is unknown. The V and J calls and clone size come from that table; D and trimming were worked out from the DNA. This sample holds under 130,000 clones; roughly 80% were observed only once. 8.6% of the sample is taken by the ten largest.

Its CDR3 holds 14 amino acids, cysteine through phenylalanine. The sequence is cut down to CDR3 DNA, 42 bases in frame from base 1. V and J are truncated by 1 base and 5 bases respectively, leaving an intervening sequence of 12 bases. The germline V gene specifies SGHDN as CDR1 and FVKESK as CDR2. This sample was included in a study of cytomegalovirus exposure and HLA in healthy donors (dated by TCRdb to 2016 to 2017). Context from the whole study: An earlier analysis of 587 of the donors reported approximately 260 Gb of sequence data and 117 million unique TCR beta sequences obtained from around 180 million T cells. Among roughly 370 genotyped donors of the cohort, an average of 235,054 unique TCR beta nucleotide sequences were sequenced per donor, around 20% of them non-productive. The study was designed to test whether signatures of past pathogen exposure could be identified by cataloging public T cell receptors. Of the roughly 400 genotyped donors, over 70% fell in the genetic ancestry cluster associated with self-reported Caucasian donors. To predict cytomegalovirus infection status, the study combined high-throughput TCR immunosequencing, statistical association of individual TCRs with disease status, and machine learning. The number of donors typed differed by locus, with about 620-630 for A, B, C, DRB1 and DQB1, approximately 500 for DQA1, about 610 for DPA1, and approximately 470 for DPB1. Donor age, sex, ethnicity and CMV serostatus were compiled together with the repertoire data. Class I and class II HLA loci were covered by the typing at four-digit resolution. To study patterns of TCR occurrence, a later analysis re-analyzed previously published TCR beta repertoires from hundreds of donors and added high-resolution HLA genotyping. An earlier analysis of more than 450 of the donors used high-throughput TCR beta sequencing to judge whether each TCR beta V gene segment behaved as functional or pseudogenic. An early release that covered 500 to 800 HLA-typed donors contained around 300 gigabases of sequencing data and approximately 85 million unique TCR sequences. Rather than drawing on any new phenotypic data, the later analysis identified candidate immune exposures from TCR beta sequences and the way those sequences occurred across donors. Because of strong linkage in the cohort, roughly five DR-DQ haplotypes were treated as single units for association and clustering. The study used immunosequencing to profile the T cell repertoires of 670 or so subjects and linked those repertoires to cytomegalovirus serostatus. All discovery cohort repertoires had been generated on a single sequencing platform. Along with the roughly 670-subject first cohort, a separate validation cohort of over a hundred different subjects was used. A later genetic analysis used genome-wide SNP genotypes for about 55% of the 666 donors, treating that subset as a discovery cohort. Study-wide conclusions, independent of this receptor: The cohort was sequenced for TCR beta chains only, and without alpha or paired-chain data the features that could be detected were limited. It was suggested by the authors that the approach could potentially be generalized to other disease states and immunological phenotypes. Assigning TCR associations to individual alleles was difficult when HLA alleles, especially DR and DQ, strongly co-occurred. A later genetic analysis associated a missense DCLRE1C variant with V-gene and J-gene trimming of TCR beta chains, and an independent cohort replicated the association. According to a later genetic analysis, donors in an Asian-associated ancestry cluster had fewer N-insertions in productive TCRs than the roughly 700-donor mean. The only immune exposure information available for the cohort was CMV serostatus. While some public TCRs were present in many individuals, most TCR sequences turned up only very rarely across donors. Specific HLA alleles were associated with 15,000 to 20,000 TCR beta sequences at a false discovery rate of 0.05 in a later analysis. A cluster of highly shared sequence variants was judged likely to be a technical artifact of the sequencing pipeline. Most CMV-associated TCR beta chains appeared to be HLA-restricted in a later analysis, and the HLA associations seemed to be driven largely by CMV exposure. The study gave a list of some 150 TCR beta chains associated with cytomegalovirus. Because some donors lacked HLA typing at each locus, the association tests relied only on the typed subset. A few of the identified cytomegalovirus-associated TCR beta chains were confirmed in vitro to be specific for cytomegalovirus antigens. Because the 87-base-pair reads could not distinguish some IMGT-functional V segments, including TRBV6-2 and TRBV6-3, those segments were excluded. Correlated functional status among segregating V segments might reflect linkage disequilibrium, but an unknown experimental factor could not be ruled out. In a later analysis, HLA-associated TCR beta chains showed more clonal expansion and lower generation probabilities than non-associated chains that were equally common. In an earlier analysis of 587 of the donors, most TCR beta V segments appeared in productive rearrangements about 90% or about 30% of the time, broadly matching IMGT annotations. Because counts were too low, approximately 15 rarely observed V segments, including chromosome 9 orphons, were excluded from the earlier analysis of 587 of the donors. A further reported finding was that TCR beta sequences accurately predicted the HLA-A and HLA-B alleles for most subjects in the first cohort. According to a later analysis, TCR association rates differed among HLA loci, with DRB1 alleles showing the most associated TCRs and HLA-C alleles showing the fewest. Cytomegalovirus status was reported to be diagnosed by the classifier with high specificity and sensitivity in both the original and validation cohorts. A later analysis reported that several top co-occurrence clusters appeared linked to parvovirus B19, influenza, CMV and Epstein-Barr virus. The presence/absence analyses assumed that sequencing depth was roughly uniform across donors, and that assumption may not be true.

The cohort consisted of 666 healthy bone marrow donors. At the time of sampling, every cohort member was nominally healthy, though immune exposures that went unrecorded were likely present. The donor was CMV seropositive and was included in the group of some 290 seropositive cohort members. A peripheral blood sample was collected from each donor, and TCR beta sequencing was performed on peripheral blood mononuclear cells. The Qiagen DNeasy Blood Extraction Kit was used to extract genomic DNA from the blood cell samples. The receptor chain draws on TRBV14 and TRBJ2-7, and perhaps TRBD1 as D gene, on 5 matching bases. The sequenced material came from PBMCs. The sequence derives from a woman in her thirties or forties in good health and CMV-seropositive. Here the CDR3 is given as CASSQVLDTNEQYF. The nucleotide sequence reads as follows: TGTGCCAGCAGCCAAGTCTTGGACACGAACGAGCAGTACTTC.